These T cell receptor beta chains were read from a single sample in a study of beta chain features in type 1 diabetes. Profiling relied on immunoSEQ multiplex PCR, and the TCRdb table lists in-frame clones only, not all of them. The table has 300,000 to 400,000 clones, approximately 9.9% seen once. Sequences were obtained from central memory CD4+ T cells from blood. The source is a man in his thirties or forties with type 1 diabetes. The CDR3 runs from the conserved cysteine through the conserved F or W.

v_call: TRBV5-1; cdr3_aa: CASSSQDRVDEQYF
v_call: TRBV27; cdr3_aa: CASSTGAGEQYF
v_call: TRBV7-2; cdr3_aa: CASSLGYSSYNEQFF
v_call: TRBV7-2; cdr3_aa: CASSPRSDLYTF
v_call: TRBV4-3; cdr3_aa: CASSHSSGGAADTQYF
v_call: TRBV27; cdr3_aa: CASSTQGHTQYF
v_call: TRBV7-8; cdr3_aa: CASSLRALDSGANIQYF
v_call: TRBV6-5; cdr3_aa: CASSYDGASTEAFF
v_call: TRBV27; cdr3_aa: CASSPLSSSGANVLTF
v_call: TRBV7-2; cdr3_aa: CASSLGGGNQETQYF
v_call: TRBV2; cdr3_aa: CASSVGPVNNEQFF
v_call: TRBV15; cdr3_aa: CATRLGTTGRNQPQHF
v_call: TRBV21-1; cdr3_aa: CASSKAERSYEQYF
v_call: TRBV6-5; cdr3_aa: CASSYDRVYTEAFF
v_call: TRBV18; cdr3_aa: CASSPGPETQYF
v_call: TRBV11-2; cdr3_aa: CASSFDGGGQETQYF
v_call: TRBV27; cdr3_aa: CASSLSRVAGYTF
v_call: TRBV15; cdr3_aa: CATSRGGSGNTIYF
v_call: TRBV5-1; cdr3_aa: CASSLGSSGADTQYF
v_call: TRBV7-2; cdr3_aa: CASSLGQTYGYTF
v_call: TRBV28; cdr3_aa: CASSSPGERGRETQYF
v_call: TRBV5-6; cdr3_aa: CASSLGQGRITGELFF
v_call: TRBV7-9; cdr3_aa: CASSPGVNEKLFF
v_call: TRBV11-2; cdr3_aa: CASSLRLGQGATDTQYF
v_call: TRBV7-2; cdr3_aa: CASSLVGFKAQYF
v_call: TRBV7-8; cdr3_aa: CASSQSQGAREQYF
v_call: TRBV6-4; cdr3_aa: CASSERVSSGANVLTF
v_call: TRBV10-3; cdr3_aa: CAISERGDRDNSPLHF
v_call: TRBV5-6; cdr3_aa: CASCESEQYF
v_call: TRBV5-5; cdr3_aa: CASSLDRRATEAFF
v_call: TRBV18; cdr3_aa: CASSPGLVARTEAFF
v_call: TRBV2; cdr3_aa: CASSGSRPNQPQHF
v_call: TRBV5-1; cdr3_aa: CASSLTGEYEQYF
v_call: TRBV5-1; cdr3_aa: CASSLPTDGANVLTF
v_call: TRBV11-2; cdr3_aa: CASSPIRGTNEKLFF
v_call: TRBV7-7; cdr3_aa: CASSPGEEGHEQYF
v_call: TRBV5-1; cdr3_aa: CASSETLPGQGSGEQFF
v_call: TRBV5-1; cdr3_aa: CASSKDTNTGELFF
v_call: TRBV7-2; cdr3_aa: CASSLTRDSYEQYF
v_call: TRBV5-6; cdr3_aa: CASSLATTPTKNIQYF
v_call: TRBV14; cdr3_aa: CASSQPGQGRREQFF
v_call: TRBV30; cdr3_aa: CAWNAGFNYGYTF
v_call: TRBV5-5; cdr3_aa: CASSLDGQGVNTEAFF
v_call: TRBV2; cdr3_aa: CASSYRVDTEAFF
v_call: TRBV6-4; cdr3_aa: CASSPIAGGENIQYF
v_call: TRBV20-1; cdr3_aa: CSAPPETQYF
v_call: TRBV5-1; cdr3_aa: CASSSTVTDTQYF
v_call: TRBV6-5; cdr3_aa: CASSYSYRVTGELFF
v_call: TRBV7-2; cdr3_aa: CASSSGGLYNEQFF
v_call: TRBV19; cdr3_aa: CASNPGEYYGYTF
v_call: TRBV7-2; cdr3_aa: CASSFSIGDTQYF
v_call: TRBV29-1; cdr3_aa: CSVAGGGFGYGYTF